This T cell receptor (beta chain) was captured by sequencing in a study of cytomegalovirus exposure and HLA in healthy donors. Study-wide context: A later analysis reported the 120 or so validation repertoires used the same platform as the roughly 700 first-cohort repertoires. Study conclusions and caveats: Among TCR beta chains, those listed as cytomegalovirus-associated numbered more than 150.

The data were produced by immunoSEQ multiplex PCR, yet TCRdb's version contains in-frame clones alone and is incomplete. The sample gives a few hundred thousand clones, 75% to 90% of which show up once; 11% to 15% is in the top ten. A word on this clone: Antigen: not known.

Between the trimmed V and J ends, which lost 1 base and 9 bases, there was a span of 1 base. The CDR3 is 10 amino acids. From germline, CDR1 is LGHNA and CDR2 YNFKEQ. The sequencing input was PBMCs. The chain combines TRBV4-2 with TRBJ1-3; D call uncertain. This receptor was taken from a woman aged 25 to 45 in good health and CMV-seropositive. The CDR3 sequence: CASSQGTIYF. DNA of the CDR3: TGTGCCAGCAGCCAAGGCACCATATATTTT.